Described below is a single T cell receptor (beta chain) sequence and its context. Its antigen is unidentified. Deletions cut 4 bases from V and 1 base from J, with 7 bases between. CDR1 is MNHNS, CDR2 SASEGT, per germline. The CDR3 runs 13 residues. This record comes from a study of cytomegalovirus exposure and HLA in healthy donors. Primers for the PCR totalled 60 Vbeta and 13 Jbeta. The repertoire was sequenced with immunoSEQ multiplex PCR; TCRdb's copy has only in-frame clones and lacks some. The sample records around 130,000 clones, 60% to 80% being singletons. The study's findings and limits: Presence/absence analysis assumed near-uniform sequencing depth across donors.

Sequencing was done on a sample of PBMCs. The TCR originated in a woman in her sixties in good health and CMV-seropositive. The chain has TRBV6-1 and TRBJ1-1, with unresolved D. As DNA, the CDR3 is TGTGCCAGCAGTGTTCACAGGAACACTGAAGCTTTCTTT. As protein: CASSVHRNTEAFF.